This entry features one TCR beta chain sequence. This clonotype showed up many times. This receptor's antigen is unknown. No clone much larger than this one lies a single base away; base qualities are absent. Hyperthyroidism patients were newly diagnosed, were aged 18 to 65 years, and had a disease duration under 2 months. Patients with other autoimmune diseases, uncontrolled infections, pregnancy or lactation were excluded from the study. Clinical symptoms, serum thyroxine, TRAb, thyroid ultrasound and orbital computed tomography were used for diagnosis. Trizol reagent was used to extract the total RNA, and its quality was then checked on an Agilent 2100 Bioanalyzer. This sample is part of a study of Graves' ophthalmopathy and Graves' hyperthyroidism (dated by TCRdb to the late 2010s). Looking at the study overall: Hyperthyroidism was defined as stable when no progression to ophthalmopathy occurred within 18 months of follow-up. TCR beta repertoire signatures were used to distinguish Graves' ophthalmopathy from Graves' hyperthyroidism and to predict progression to ophthalmopathy. In total, over 130 blood samples were TCR-sequenced: roughly 45 ophthalmopathy, over 70 hyperthyroidism and 17 hyperthyroidism-to-ophthalmopathy patients. To explore V-J signatures distinguishing ophthalmopathy from hyperthyroidism, a discovery set of around 100 patients (43 ophthalmopathy, roughly 56 stable hyperthyroidism) was enrolled. An independent validation cohort comprised some 18 hyperthyroidism patients and roughly 15 patients who later progressed from hyperthyroidism to ophthalmopathy. In more than 5 hyperthyroidism patients, the T-cell repertoire of thyroid tissue was compared with the T-cell repertoire of blood. Following sampling, methimazole starting at 30 mg daily was administered to hyperthyroidism patients, and high-dose intravenous methylprednisolone was administered to ophthalmopathy patients.

The investigation overall reported the following: Among expanded thyroid clonotypes with frequency above 0.001, most also showed up in blood, which suggests that blood repertoires may reflect the thyroid immune response. In validation, the model predicted ophthalmopathy progression with roughly 68% sensitivity and 72.22% specificity; some twelve predicted patients were CT-confirmed with GO in a median of 6.5 months. The 13-signature model separated ophthalmopathy from stable hyperthyroidism with roughly 88% sensitivity and about 84% specificity in cross-validation, and 80%/75% in the test set. Sample size was not predetermined statistically, and investigators were not blinded to group allocation.

The CDR3 numbers 13 residues from cysteine through phenylalanine. The entry retains the CDR3 DNA only, 39 bases that are in frame from base 1. The germline V gene (reference sequence) yields LNHDA for CDR1 and SQIVND for CDR2. Trimming at the junction amounts to 9 bases on V and 5 bases on J, and the germline ends lie 13 bases apart. TCR beta CDR3 regions were amplified from RNA transcripts for repertoire sequencing. The first round was an RT-PCR using HTBI primers with the Qiagen OneStep RT-PCR kit, and this first round was followed by a second-round multiplex PCR, then size selection and purification. Sequencing of the libraries was carried out on an Illumina HiSeq2000 in paired-end mode with 100 bp reads. The study's own analysis went as follows. SOAPnuke was used to process the reads, removing any read that contained adapters or uncalled bases, had a mean Phred below 15, or lacked an exact match to the constant primer or identifier. COPE v1.2.5 was used to merge high-quality paired reads. Each unique nucleotide sequence was defined as a clonotype, and clonotypes were aligned to IMGT TRB V, D and J references with MiTCR v1.1. The analysis was limited to V-J combinations with a frequency above 0.0001, which together covered 99.2% of repertoires. For each V-J combination, a TCR clonal expansion and chaos score was defined as the ratio of F50 clonal expansion to chaos observed in the TCRdist matrix. Welch's t-statistics and random forest were used to reduce features to about 14 V-J combinations, which were fed into a naive Bayes classifier. The similarity between thyroid and blood repertoires was quantified using the Morisita-Horn index. TCRdb reworked the public reads: Q25 trimming with fastp, MiXCR clone assembly, productive beta chains retained. Entries are consolidated by CDR3 protein sequence, retaining the most common genes and DNA. TCRdb assigned the V and J calls; the authors' analysis was not used. In this sample the table shows 450,000 to 600,000 distinct CDR3 sequences, just under 40% of which occur a single time. The top ten clones comprise roughly 4% of the sample.

Sequencing input: peripheral blood or thyroid tissue (not recorded which). The clonotype originates from an adult man with Graves' hyperthyroidism. The chain uses TRBV19 and TRBJ1-4; there is no confident call for the D gene. The CDR3 region has the sequence CASTDGPNEKLFF. At the DNA level, the sequence is TGTGCCAGCACCGACGGACCCAATGAAAAACTGTTTTTT.